This TCR beta chain was found in a study of post-analysis software for immune sequencing data. Study-wide points: With TRBV5-6, TRBV5-1 and TRBV20-1 included, about five TRBV segments were more frequent in patients than in controls. Normalized Chao1 diversity in multiple sclerosis patients fell significantly below that of controls.

Libraries were made from TCR beta cDNA, and they carried unique molecular identifiers. Between about 1 and 10 million T cells gave rise to roughly 0.5 million cDNA molecules. TCRdb reanalysed the PCR reads using MiXCR and keeps one entry per CDR3 protein. This table has more than 500,000 distinct CDR3 sequences, less than 40% appearing once. This clonotype was seen a few times. Its antigen is undetermined. Trimming removed 4 bases from V and 0 bases from J; junction bases left unmatched: 1. Germline CDR1 reads SGHRS; CDR2 reads YFSETQ. The length of the CDR3 is 14 residues. Sequences were obtained from blood. This chain connects TRBV5-1 to TRBJ1-2, with 9 bases that match TRBD1. The receptor comes from a girl younger than 18 with multiple sclerosis. CDR3 residues: CASSRTGANYGYTF. In DNA, the CDR3 is TGCGCCAGCAGCCGGACAGGGGCTAACTATGGCTACACCTTC.